The T cell receptor (beta chain) described here comes from a study of Ad26.COV2.S vaccination and SARS-CoV-2 variants. Study background: Doses of Ad26.COV2.S were injected into muscle once or twice, 56 days apart.

Trimming removed 9 bases at V and 1 base at J, with 16 bases between. The germline V gene has CDR1 SNHLY and CDR2 FYNNEI. The CDR3 is 14 amino acids. Turning to this clone: Its specificity is unknown.

Study-wide points: Using TCR breadth and depth analyses may have led to underestimated total T cell responses. Vaccine recipients and placebo recipients showed similar non-spike TCR breadth.

Libraries were prepared by immunoSEQ multiplex PCR; TCRdb keeps only in-frame clonotypes and omits some of them. The sample carries roughly 240,000 clones, 85% to 90% recorded once. Specified treatment: roughly 20 received Ad26.COV2.S at low or high dose, single or two shots; about five received placebo; per-sample allocation not given. Following the first vaccine or placebo injection, samples were taken on day 63. Participants' vaccine, an Ad26 vector, delivered Wuhan-strain SARS-CoV-2 spike. The rearrangement links TRBV2 to TRBJ2-7, with D tentatively TRBD1 (6 bases). Sequenced here: peripheral blood, sampled in a trial of Ad26.COV2.S vaccine versus placebo. This TCR was recovered from a person between 18 and 65 years old who received the Ad26.COV2.S COVID-19 vaccine or a placebo. As DNA, the CDR3 is TGTGCCAGTCACAGGGAAAGCGAATCCTACGAGCAGTACTTC. Translating it yields CASHRESESYEQYF.